The 7 T cell receptor beta chains below come from one sample, sequenced in a study of T-cell memory formation after mild COVID-19. Via MiXCR, TCRdb re-called the 5' RACE reads, giving one row per CDR3 protein. The top ten clones hold about 12% of a sample with approximately 570,000 distinct CDR3 sequences, roughly 18% of them seen once. The sequenced sample consisted of PBMCs or a T cell subset sorted from them (not recorded which). The receptor source for this set is an adult woman who had mild COVID-19 (a few samples of this study predate the infection). Cell type and time point are not known.

This clonotype has more than one count but fewer than ten. V and J are TRBV4-2 and TRBJ1-3; D not resolved. Trimming removed 0 bases from V and 0 bases from J, with 6 bases in between. CDR1 LGHNA and CDR2 YNFKEQ come from the germline V gene. The CDR3 has 15 amino acids. The CDR3 loop reads CASSQDLNSGNTIYF. CDR3 nucleotide sequence: TGTGCCAGCAGCCAAGATTTGAACTCTGGAAACACCATATATTTT.

The J gene is TRBJ2-7, the V gene TRBV20-1, with D tentatively TRBD1 (6 bases). This CDR3 region has 14 residues. The V gene lost 6 bases and the J gene lost 0 bases, with 15 bases spanning the gap. The germline V gene encodes CDR1 DFQATT and CDR2 SNEGSKA (reference sequence). CDR3 sequence reads: CSAAPTGLSYEQYF. For the CDR3, the DNA is TGCAGTGCCGCCCCGACAGGCCTCTCCTACGAGCAGTACTTC.

This clonotype was observed a handful of times. The chain is built from TRBV7-9 and TRBJ2-2; 7 positions agree with TRBD1. The V gene's germline CDR1 is SEHNR and CDR2 FQNEAQ (reference sequence). This CDR3 is 16 amino acids long. V gave up 5 bases and J gave up 3 bases; unmatched junction bases: 9. The CDR3 DNA follows: TGTGCCAGCAGCACCGACAGGGCCCAAGACACCGGGGAGCTGTTTTTT. It codes for CASSTDRAQDTGELFF.

The chain links TRBV19 to TRBJ2-1, with TRBD1 matching over 12 bases. V was clipped by 7 bases and J by 10 bases; unmatched bases: 8. The V gene's germline CDR1 is LNHDA and CDR2 SQIVND (reference sequence). The CDR3 runs to 14 residues. This CDR3 reads CASTPGQGAGEQFF. The CDR3 coding sequence is TGTGCCAGTACACCGGGACAGGGGGCCGGGGAGCAGTTCTTC.

The V gene is TRBV20-1, the J gene TRBJ2-1, with 10 bases lining up with TRBD1. This CDR3 region has 15 residues. Trimming at V came to 3 bases and at J to 7 bases, leaving 9 bases not matched to a gene. The germline CDR1 and CDR2 sequences are DFQATT and SNEGSKA (reference sequence). The CDR3 spells CSASHPGQGWNEQFF. CDR3 sequence (DNA): TGCAGTGCTAGCCATCCGGGACAGGGGTGGAATGAGCAGTTCTTC.

The chain joins TRBV29-1 to TRBJ1-3; no reliable D call. Germline V gene sequence: CDR1 SQVTM, CDR2 ANQGSEA. The CDR3 is made up of 12 amino acids. This chain's CDR3 is CSEKREGNTIYF. CDR3 DNA: TGCAGTGAAAAACGGGAGGGAAACACCATATATTTT.

In this sample, this clonotype turned up a few times. The V call is TRBV11-3, the J call TRBJ2-7; TRBD2 agrees at 7 bases. This CDR3 contains 14 residues. Per the germline V gene, CDR1 is SGHNT and CDR2 is YENEEA. J lost 2 bases, V lost 7 bases, and 8 bases had no gene match. The CDR3: CASTPFSGAYEQYF. CDR3 in DNA: TGTGCCAGCACCCCTTTCAGCGGGGCCTACGAGCAGTACTTC.